This T cell receptor (beta chain) was found in a study of T cells after yellow fever vaccination. CDR3 length: 13 residues. The germline gives CDR1 DFQATT, CDR2 SNEGSKA (reference sequence). J was trimmed by 4 bases and V by 6 bases; bases with no gene match: 6. TCRdb itself ran the 5' RACE reads through MiXCR, one entry per CDR3 protein. The profile shows approximately 300,000 distinct CDR3 sequences, around 10% of them singletons. The receptor's source is a man aged 18 to 30 who received the YFV17D yellow fever vaccine. The specimen comprised CD4+ T cells sorted from PBMCs, sampled 45 days after the yellow fever booster vaccination. The chain combines TRBV20-1 with TRBJ2-7; 10 nucleotides align to TRBD2. CDR3 loop: CSATGTSDYEQYF. The CDR3 coding sequence is TGCAGTGCAACCGGGACTAGCGATTACGAGCAGTACTTC.